This is a list of T cell receptor beta chains from one sample in a study of early T cells in non-severe SARS-CoV-2 infection. TCRdb used MiXCR to reprocess the 5' RACE reads, holding one entry per CDR3 protein. The sample carries around 49,000 distinct CDR3 sequences, about 9.9% recorded once. The specimen was whole blood. The receptors were sampled from an adult who was a healthcare worker with PCR-confirmed SARS-CoV-2 infection or an uninfected control (not recorded which). CDR3s include the opening cysteine and the closing phenylalanine or tryptophan. A D gene is named only where the DNA matches it firmly. Some rows have no size entry. The others give once, few or many, or a class for an expanded clone.

>TRBJ2-2|.|many|TRBV28
TGTGCCAGCAGTTCGCTCCTAAAAAGGGACACCGGGGAGCTGTTTTTT
CASSSLLKRDTGELFF
>TRBJ2-7|.|many|TRBV20-1
TGCAGTGCTGGGGGGCGGGCTGTTCTTGAGCAGTACTTC
CSAGGRAVLEQYF
>TRBJ1-2|.|few|TRBV2
TGTGCCAGCACCGAGACGAACTATGGCTACACCTTC
CASTETNYGYTF
>TRBJ1-6|TRBD1|.|TRBV15
TGTGCCACCAGCAGAGATAAGGGGGCGCGTAGTTCACCCCTCCACTTT
CATSRDKGARSSPLHF
>TRBJ2-7|TRBD2|many|TRBV6-6
TGTGCCAGCAGCCCCACCGCCGGGACTAGCGCGTACGAGCAGTACTTC
CASSPTAGTSAYEQYF
>TRBJ1-1|.|many|TRBV5-1
TGCGCCAGCAGCTTGGTGCCAGACACTGAAGCTTTCTTT
CASSLVPDTEAFF
>TRBJ2-5|.|medium-sized|TRBV29-1
TGCAGCGTGGAGATTGGGGGAGCAGAGACCCAGTACTTC
CSVEIGGAETQYF
>TRBJ1-5|.|few|TRBV28
TGTGCCAGCAGTTCCGGGACAAATTATCAGCCCCAGCATTTT
CASSSGTNYQPQHF
>TRBJ2-4|.|few|TRBV7-2
TGTGCCAGCAGCCCTAGGGCGGACAGAAGCAAAAACATTCAGTACTTC
CASSPRADRSKNIQYF
>TRBJ2-7|TRBD1|.|TRBV29-1
TGCAGCGTCGGTTTCGGGGACAGCTCCTACGAGCAGTACTTC
CSVGFGDSSYEQYF
>TRBJ2-6|.|many|TRBV20-1
TGCAGTGCTACGCAGGGAGGTACGGGGGCCAACGTCCTGACTTTC
CSATQGGTGANVLTF
>TRBJ2-1|TRBD1|many|TRBV7-2
TGTGCCAGCAGCTTAGTGACAACAGGGGTGAATGAGCAGTTCTTC
CASSLVTTGVNEQFF
>TRBJ1-4|.|.|TRBV2
TGTGCCAGCATGGGTGTTGCAACTAATGAAAAACTGTTTTTT
CASMGVATNEKLFF
>TRBJ2-7|.|many|TRBV10-3
TGTGCCATCAGTGAGGGAGGGCTAACCCCCTCCTACGAGCAGTACTTC
CAISEGGLTPSYEQYF
>TRBJ2-2|.|.|TRBV10-3
TGTGCCATGAGCCAGACGAACACCGGGGAGCTGTTTTTT
CAMSQTNTGELFF
>TRBJ2-7|.|.|TRBV5-1
TGCGCCAGCAGCGAAGACGGACTATACGAGCAGTACTTC
CASSEDGLYEQYF
>TRBJ2-1|.|.|TRBV24-1
TGTGCCACCAGTGATTCCCCACACATAAACAGTGAGCAGTTCTTC
CATSDSPHINSEQFF
>TRBJ1-5|.|many|TRBV20-1
TGCAGTGCTAGGATGGATCAGCCCCAGCATTTT
CSARMDQPQHF
>TRBJ2-1|.|.|TRBV7-2
TGTGCCAGCAGCTTAAACCGTAATGAGCAGTTCTTC
CASSLNRNEQFF
>TRBJ2-1|.|.|TRBV2
TGTGCCAGCAGTGAGTACGATACAGGGACCTACAATGAGCAGTTCTTC
CASSEYDTGTYNEQFF
>TRBJ2-7|TRBD1|few|TRBV27
TGTGCCAGCAGTTCCCCCCGGGACAGGGGTAATTCTGACGAGCAGTACTTC
CASSSPRDRGNSDEQYF
>TRBJ2-3|.|few|TRBV11-2
TGTGCCAGCAGCTTAGCGACCACTTCTAGCACAGATACGCAGTATTTT
CASSLATTSSTDTQYF
>TRBJ2-1|.|few|TRBV27
TGTGCCAGCAGTCCCCGAACCTACAATGAGCAGTTCTTC
CASSPRTYNEQFF
>TRBJ1-6|TRBD1|few|TRBV7-9
TGTGCCAGCAGCGACCCCTCCGGGACAGGTTATAATTCACCCCTCCACTTT
CASSDPSGTGYNSPLHF
>TRBJ2-6|TRBD1|many|TRBV3-1
TGTGCCAGCAGCCGGATCCCCGTTCCGGGACAGGGTGCTGGGGCCAACGTCCTGACTTTC
CASSRIPVPGQGAGANVLTF
>TRBJ1-1|.|.|TRBV11-2
TGTGCCAGCAGCTTAGAACCGGGAGGAGGTACTGAAGCTTTCTTT
CASSLEPGGGTEAFF
>TRBJ2-7|.|few|TRBV20-1
TGCAGTGCCACGACAGAGGGGGACGAGCAGTACTTC
CSATTEGDEQYF
>TRBJ2-2|.|.|TRBV6-5
TGTGCCAGCAGTTACTCGTTTTTGGGCAGGGCCACCGGGGAGCTGTTTTTT
CASSYSFLGRATGELFF
>TRBJ2-7|.|many|TRBV28
TGTGCCAGCAGTATCAGGGCCCACGAGCAGTACTTC
CASSIRAHEQYF
>TRBJ2-7|TRBD2|many|TRBV6-5
TGTGCCAGCAGTTACTCTGCCAGCGGGACTACCTACGAGCAGTACTTC
CASSYSASGTTYEQYF